A single sample gave rise to the 24 T cell receptor beta chains below, sequenced in a study of cytomegalovirus exposure and HLA in healthy donors. Primers for the PCR totalled 60 Vbeta and 13 Jbeta. Clones were read by immunoSEQ multiplex PCR, and TCRdb kept only the in-frame ones, dropping some. Among 90,000 or so clones listed, around 80% were seen once. The source material was PBMCs. These receptor sequences come from a male donor in good health and CMV-seropositive.

V and J are TRBV19 and TRBJ1-1, with no clear D. This CDR3 spans 14 amino acids. CDR1 is LNHDA, CDR2 SQIVND, per germline (reference sequence). V lost 3 bases and J lost 4, with 12 bases in between. DNA of the CDR3: TGTGCCAGTAGTATCCCGATGGGCCTCACTGAAGCTTTCTTT. Translated, it gives CASSIPMGLTEAFF.

The sample holds a few counts of this clone. This chain connects TRBV9 to TRBJ2-2, with TRBD2 matching 13 bases. CDR3 length: 17 residues. The junction had 3 bases not matched to a gene; V was cut back by 2 bases and J by 2 bases. In germline, CDR1 is SGDLS, CDR2 YYNGEE. For the CDR3, the DNA is TGTGCCAGCAGCGTCACTAGCGGGAGGGCCAACACCGGGGAGCTGTTTTTT. Translated, it gives CASSVTSGRANTGELFF.

This chain connects TRBV27 to TRBJ2-3, with D maybe TRBD1 (5 bases). The CDR3 covers 14 residues. CDR1 and CDR2 from the germline V gene are MNHEY and SMNVEV (reference sequence). V lost 5 bases and J lost 5, with 14 bases in between. CDR3 bases: TGTGCCAGCAGTCCTGGGCAGGGCAGAGATACGCAGTATTTT. Protein: CASSPGQGRDTQYF.

The genes are TRBV9 and TRBJ2-7; D call uncertain. The V and J ends lost 0 bases and 2 bases respectively, with 6 bases between them. Germline V gives CDR1 SGDLS, CDR2 YYNGEE. The CDR3 runs 13 residues. This CDR3 is CASSVGTAYEQYF. The DNA of the CDR3 is TGTGCCAGCAGCGTAGGAACAGCCTACGAGCAGTACTTC.

The V gene is TRBV27, the J gene TRBJ1-5, with 8 bases fitting TRBD1. Germline V gene sequence: CDR1 MNHEY, CDR2 SMNVEV (reference sequence). The CDR3 extends over 15 amino acids. The V and J ends lost 3 bases and 2 bases, in that order; junction bases with no gene match: 3. The CDR3, as DNA: TGTGCCAGCAGTTTGACAGGGGATGGCAATCAGCCCCAGCATTTT. This encodes CASSLTGDGNQPQHF.

The V and J genes are TRBV10-3 and TRBJ2-3, with 10 positions matching TRBD1. After removal of 3 bases from V and 4 bases from J, the junction contained 4 bases not matched to a gene. The CDR3 is made up of 15 amino acids. Germline V lookup: CDR1 ENHRY, CDR2 SYGVKD. Written as DNA, the CDR3 is TGTGCCATCAGTGACCCCGGGACAGGGGCAGATACGCAGTATTTT. Its translation: CAISDPGTGADTQYF.

The chain combines TRBV10-3 with TRBJ1-1, with unresolved D. This CDR3 region has 15 residues. V lost 0 bases and J 8 bases, leaving 16 bases between the germline ends. CDR1 and CDR2 (germline): ENHRY, SYGVKD. The CDR3 loop reads CAISESGRRGTEAFF. CDR3 bases: TGTGCCATCAGTGAGTCTGGGCGACGGGGAACAGAAGCTTTCTTT.

The chain recombines TRBV27 with TRBJ2-3, with a possible D match to TRBD2 (6 bases). The CDR3 is 14 residues long. Looked up from germline, CDR1 is MNHEY and CDR2 is SMNVEV (reference sequence). Trimming removed 6 bases from V and 1 base from J, with 11 bases in between. The CDR3 loop is CASRREVRTDTQYF. The CDR3 DNA is TGTGCCAGCAGGAGGGAGGTTCGCACAGATACGCAGTATTTT.

V gene TRBV4-2 combines with J gene TRBJ1-4, with 8 bases lining up with TRBD1. The germline V gene has CDR1 LGHNA and CDR2 YNFKEQ. With 2 bases clipped from V and 7 bases from J, the junction kept 6 bases outside the gene matches. This CDR3 has 15 amino acids. The CDR3 DNA sequence: TGTGCCAGCAGCCAATCGCGGCAGGGGGCTGAAAAACTGTTTTTT. Protein: CASSQSRQGAEKLFF.

This sequence joins TRBV19 and TRBJ2-7; 10 positions match TRBD2. This CDR3 contains 13 residues. Germline CDR1 LNHDA, CDR2 SQIVND (reference sequence). Losses at the gene ends were 8 bases for V and 3 bases for J; bases not matched to a gene: 4. This chain's CDR3 is CASASGSFYEQYF. CDR3 DNA sequence: TGTGCCAGTGCTAGCGGGAGTTTCTACGAGCAGTACTTC.

This chain uses TRBV6-1 with TRBJ1-1; possibly TRBD1 for D (5 bases). Trimming took 2 bases from V and 5 from J, leaving 9 bases between them. The CDR3 covers 13 residues. The germline gives CDR1 MNHNS, CDR2 SASEGT. The CDR3 protein is CASSEWGVTEAFF. The CDR3 DNA reads TGTGCCAGCAGTGAATGGGGGGTGACTGAAGCTTTCTTT.

This clone has just a few counts. The chain links TRBV27 to TRBJ1-5, with D possibly TRBD1 on 6 matching bases. The germline gives CDR1 MNHEY, CDR2 SMNVEV (reference sequence). The CDR3 is 15 amino acids. Trimming took off 8 bases at V and 4 bases at J, with 18 bases between the two ends. DNA for the CDR3: TGTGCCAGCCGCCAGGGGACCGCCGCAAATCAGCCCCAGCATTTT. This codes for CASRQGTAANQPQHF.

The rearrangement joins TRBV28 to TRBJ1-4; D may be TRBD1 (6 bases). V lost 9 bases, J lost 4 bases, and 15 bases lay in between. This CDR3 is 14 amino acids long. Germline loops: CDR1 MDHEN, CDR2 SYDVKM. CDR3 loop: CASGDKGINEKLFF. CDR3 in DNA: TGTGCCAGTGGGGACAAGGGGATTAATGAAAAACTGTTTTTT.

The CDR3 nucleotides read TGTGCCAGCAGCTTAGCGGGACAGGACACAGATACGCAGTATTTT. Translation gives CASSLAGQDTDTQYF. The chain uses TRBV7-2 and TRBJ2-3, with 8 bases aligning to TRBD1. The length of the CDR3 is 15 residues. The V gene end was trimmed by 0 bases and the J gene end by 2 bases; junction bases not matched to a gene: 1. Per germline, CDR1 SGHTA and CDR2 FQGNSA.

Of note for this clone: At one end, the junction sequence differs from germline, possibly due to a read error. J is TRBJ2-6 and V is TRBV7-8; maybe TRBD2 (5 bases). Germline V CDR1 and CDR2: SGHVS, FQNEAQ. This CDR3 spans 15 amino acids. The CDR3 loop is CASSPRSQRANALTF. In DNA, the CDR3 is TGTGCCAGCAGCCCACGCTCCCAGAGGGCCAACGCCCTGACTTTC.

The CDR3: CASSLTGTGTYNEQFF. The CDR3 DNA is TGTGCCAGCAGTTTGACCGGGACAGGGACCTACAATGAGCAGTTCTTC. V and J are TRBV28 and TRBJ2-1, with 9 bases fitting TRBD1. From germline, CDR1 is MDHEN and CDR2 SYDVKM. After removal of 3 bases from V and 2 bases from J, the junction contained 5 bases not matched to a gene. The CDR3 has 16 amino acids.

CDR3 coding DNA: TGTGCCAGCACGCCGGGACAGGGTGGCGAGCAGTACTTC. Its protein is CASTPGQGGEQYF. The chain uses TRBV14 and TRBJ2-5; 9 bases align to TRBD1. Matching the DNA end better, TRBJ2-7 makes the J call doubtful. The germline V gene encodes CDR1 SGHDN and CDR2 FVKESK. The CDR3 extends over 13 amino acids.

This chain links TRBV7-6 with TRBJ2-2; possible D gene TRBD2, 5 bases. V was shortened by 1 base and J by 2 bases, with 14 bases between the two germline ends. The CDR3 has 17 amino acids. The germline CDR1 and CDR2 sequences are SGHVS and FNYEAQ. The CDR3 DNA reads as TGTGCCAGCAGCTTAGAGCCAAGGACTGGTAACACCGGGGAGCTGTTTTTT. Protein product: CASSLEPRTGNTGELFF.

The gene calls are TRBV28 and TRBJ1-4; no reliable D call. The CDR3 has 15 amino acids. V lost 4 bases to trimming and J lost 4 bases, with 13 bases between them. CDR1 and CDR2 (germline): MDHEN, SYDVKM. The CDR3 DNA follows: TGTGCCAGCAGTTCCACCAGGCAGTTTAATGAAAAACTGTTTTTT. Its translation is CASSSTRQFNEKLFF.

The count of this clone is one. The rearrangement joins TRBV4-2 to TRBJ2-7, with D unresolved. The CDR3 contains 13 residues. Trimming cost V 2 bases and J 6 bases, with 11 bases left between them. Per the germline V gene, CDR1 is LGHNA and CDR2 is YNFKEQ. CDR3 protein: CASSQLLPGEQYF. The CDR3 DNA sequence: TGTGCCAGCAGCCAACTACTTCCAGGCGAGCAGTACTTC.

This sequence joins TRBV14 and TRBJ2-1, with 10 bases identical to TRBD2. Trimming at V came to 0 bases and at J to 4 bases, leaving 6 bases not matched to a gene. Germline CDR1 and CDR2: SGHDN and FVKESK. This CDR3 has 17 residues. CDR3 sequence (DNA): TGTGCCAGCAGCCAAGATCTCAGGACTAGCGGATACAATGAGCAGTTCTTC. This encodes CASSQDLRTSGYNEQFF.

CDR3: CASSQNRGINEQYF. The CDR3 coding sequence is TGCGCCAGCAGCCAAAACAGGGGGATAAACGAGCAGTACTTC. This chain links TRBV4-1 with TRBJ2-7, with 8 bases identical to TRBD1. Germline loops: CDR1 MGHRA, CDR2 YSYEKL. J lost 5 bases, V lost 2 bases, and 5 bases had no gene match. The CDR3 totals 14 residues.

There are a few counts of this clone. The chain combines TRBV4-1 with TRBJ1-1, with 10 bases lining up with TRBD1. The V gene end was trimmed by 4 bases and the J gene end by 11 bases; junction bases not matched to a gene: 10. CDR3 length: 14 residues. In germline, CDR1 is MGHRA, CDR2 YSYEKL. CDR3 sequence reads: CASSPPGQGLWAFF. The DNA for the CDR3 is TGCGCCAGCAGCCCACCGGGACAGGGGCTTTGGGCTTTCTTT.

This rearrangement joins TRBV13 to TRBJ2-5, with TRBD2 as a possible D gene (5 bases). The ends were cut back, 0 bases at V and 5 bases at J, with 7 bases in the middle. This CDR3 contains 13 residues. Germline V CDR1 and CDR2: PRHDT, FYEKMQ (reference sequence). CDR3 in amino acids: CASSLGRRETQYF. CDR3 coding DNA: TGTGCCAGCAGCTTAGGACGGAGGGAGACCCAGTACTTC.